The 23 T cell receptor beta chains below were found in one sample sequenced in a study of blood T cell repertoires in COVID-19. Generated by immunoSEQ multiplex PCR, the TCRdb table keeps only in-frame clones and is missing some. Seen here are 250,000 or so clones, around nine tenths observed once, and the top ten hold roughly 9%. Sequencing was done on a sample of PBMCs or T cells enriched from blood (not recorded which). The receptors stem from a man in his forties who had recovered from COVID-19.

The chain links TRBV18 to TRBJ1-3, with unresolved D. The CDR3 covers 15 residues. Trimming pared 6 bases from V and 0 bases from J, leaving 12 bases between. Germline lookup yields CDR1 KGHSH and CDR2 LQKENI. Here the CDR3 reads CASSPRENSGNTIYF. CDR3 bases: TGTGCCAGCTCGCCAAGGGAGAACTCTGGAAACACCATATATTTT. Full variable domain (remainder filled in from reference TRBV18 and TRBJ1-3): NAGVMQNPRHLVRRRGQEARLRCSPMKGHSHVYWYRQLPEEGLKFMVYLQKENIIDESGMPKERFSAEFPKEGPSILRIQQVVRGDSAAYFCASSPRENSGNTIYFGEGSWLTVV.

The chain has TRBV6-2 or TRBV6-3 and TRBJ2-1; 12 bases map to TRBD2. Germline-derived CDR1 and CDR2 are MNHEY and SVGEGT. Trimming at V came to 4 bases and at J to 4 bases, leaving 5 bases not matched to a gene. The CDR3 spans 16 residues. The CDR3 coding sequence is TGTGCCAGCAGTTCTACTCTAGCGGGAGGGTACAATGAGCAGTTCTTC. Protein product: CASSSTLAGGYNEQFF.

The chain is built from TRBV7-3 and TRBJ2-6; 11 bases are a match to TRBD2. Germline CDR1 SGHTA, CDR2 FQGTGA. V lost 3 bases, J lost 0 bases, and 7 bases stayed unmatched. The CDR3 covers 19 residues. As DNA, the CDR3 is TGTGCCAGCAGCTTCCCGACTAGCGGGACGAACTCTGGGGCCAACGTCCTGACTTTC. Translation: CASSFPTSGTNSGANVLTF.

This chain connects TRBV28 to TRBJ1-2; 9 bases map to TRBD1. J was trimmed by 6 bases and V by 5 bases; bases with no gene match: 10. The CDR3 totals 15 residues. Germline V gene sequence: CDR1 MDHEN, CDR2 SYDVKM. CDR3 residues: CASSPGQGMENGYTF. The CDR3 nucleotides read TGTGCCAGCAGTCCAGGACAGGGGATGGAGAATGGCTACACCTTC.

CDR3 coding DNA: TGTGCCAGCAGACCTGGACTCGCCGGGGCCAACGTCCTGACTTTC. As protein: CASRPGLAGANVLTF. The chain is built from TRBV28 and TRBJ2-6, with D possibly being TRBD2 (5 bases). The CDR3 sequence is 15 residues long. The V end lost 6 bases, the J end lost 4 bases, and 13 bases lay between the germline ends. The germline V gene encodes CDR1 MDHEN and CDR2 SYDVKM. Looking up the rest from reference TRBV28 and TRBJ2-6 gives the full variable domain: DVKVTQSSRYLVKRTGEKVFLECVQDMDHENMFWYRQDPGLGLRLIYFSYDVKMKEKGDIPEGYSVSREKKERFSLILESASTNQTSMYLCASRPGLAGANVLTFGAGSRLTVL.

The chain employs TRBV19 and TRBJ2-6, with D uncertain. The CDR3 length is 15 residues. The V end was cut by 3 bases, the J end by 0 bases, with 6 bases between. Germline V CDR1 and CDR2: LNHDA, SQIVND (reference sequence). In nucleotides, the CDR3 is TGTGCCAGTAGTATGTATCTCTCTGGGGCCAACGTCCTGACTTTC. It codes for CASSMYLSGANVLTF.

The chain has TRBV7-6 and TRBJ2-5; 7 bases fit TRBD2. The CDR3 sequence is 16 residues long. Germline assignment: CDR1 SGHVS and CDR2 FNYEAQ. J lost 1 base, V lost 6 bases, and 11 bases had no gene match. The CDR3 protein is CASSFLGTTFQETQYF. DNA of the CDR3: TGTGCCAGCAGTTTTCTCGGGACTACCTTCCAAGAGACCCAGTACTTC. The entire variable domain, with the rest obtained from reference TRBV7-6 and TRBJ2-5, is as follows: GAGVSQSPRYKVTKRGQDVALRCDPISGHVSLYWYRQALGQGPEFLTYFNYEAQQDKSGLPNDRFSAERPEGSISTLTIQRTEQRDSAMYRCASSFLGTTFQETQYFGPGTRLLVL.

This chain links TRBV10-2 with TRBJ1-2; D might be TRBD1 (6 bases). Trimming removed 5 bases from V and 4 bases from J, with 14 bases in between. Germline values: CDR1 WSHSY, CDR2 SAAADI. This CDR3 has 14 residues. The CDR3 region has the DNA TGCGCCAGCAGTTTTAGGACAGCCCTCTATGGCTACACCTTC. This gives the protein CASSFRTALYGYTF.

The chain employs TRBV19 and TRBJ1-3, with TRBD1 matching over 7 bases. The length of the CDR3 is 15 residues. CDR1 is LNHDA, CDR2 SQIVND, per germline (reference sequence). J gave up 8 bases and V 5 bases, and 12 bases lay outside the gene matches. This CDR3 is CASSREQGIWDTIYF. In nucleotides, the CDR3 is TGTGCCAGTAGTCGCGAACAGGGGATTTGGGACACCATATATTTT.

The V gene is TRBV27, the J gene TRBJ2-6; TRBD1 matches 7 bases. V dropped 6 bases and J dropped 0; count of bases not matched to a gene: 8. The length of the CDR3 is 17 residues. Germline V lookup: CDR1 MNHEY, CDR2 SMNVEV (reference sequence). This CDR3 is CASRSDRVISGANVLTF. CDR3 coding DNA: TGTGCCAGCAGATCAGACAGGGTCATCTCTGGGGCCAACGTCCTGACTTTC.

The V gene is TRBV9, the J gene TRBJ2-1; D might be TRBD2 (5 bases). From germline, CDR1 is SGDLS and CDR2 YYNGEE. The V gene lost 4 bases and the J gene lost 4 bases, with 21 bases spanning the gap. This CDR3 spans 17 amino acids. The CDR3 sequence: CASSSGSGGAEYNEQFF. In DNA, the CDR3 is TGTGCCAGCAGCTCGGGTTCGGGCGGAGCGGAGTACAATGAGCAGTTCTTC.

The chain has TRBV19 and TRBJ1-1, with 10 positions matching TRBD1. The trim removed 5 bases at V and 1 base at J, leaving 1 base unmatched. Germline V gene lookup returns CDR1 LNHDA and CDR2 SQIVND (reference sequence). This CDR3 has 14 amino acids. The CDR3 spells CASSWDRGNTEAFF. The CDR3 DNA is TGTGCCAGTAGTTGGGACAGGGGGAACACTGAAGCTTTCTTT.

This clone was counted only a few times. The chain is built from TRBV7-2 and TRBJ1-1; tentatively, D is TRBD1 (6 bases). Germline loops: CDR1 SGHTA, CDR2 FQGNSA. V lost 7 bases and J 1 base, leaving 13 bases between the germline ends. This CDR3 has 14 amino acids. The CDR3 protein is CASNLSGQNTEAFF. The CDR3 DNA follows: TGTGCCAGCAACCTATCGGGACAGAACACTGAAGCTTTCTTT. The variable domain in full, with the rest retrieved from reference TRBV7-2 and TRBJ1-1, is GAGVSQSPSNKVTEKGKDVELRCDPISGHTALYWYRQSLGQGLEFLIYFQGNSAPDKSGLPSDRFSAERTGGSVSTLTIQRTQQEDSAVYLCASNLSGQNTEAFFGQGTRLTVV.

The chain combines TRBV27 with TRBJ2-7; D not resolved. Per germline, CDR1 MNHEY and CDR2 SMNVEV (reference sequence). This CDR3 is 14 amino acids long. The ends were cut back, 0 bases at V and 5 bases at J, with 11 bases in the middle. CDR3 protein: CASSLSPEYNEQYF. In nucleotides, the CDR3 is TGTGCCAGCAGTTTATCTCCAGAATACAACGAGCAGTACTTC.

As DNA, the CDR3 is TGTGCCAGCAGCCTGAGATTACAGGCAACTAATGAAAAACTGTTTTTT. Protein: CASSLRLQATNEKLFF. The V gene is TRBV7-9, the J gene TRBJ1-4; tentatively, D is TRBD1 (5 bases). With 5 bases removed from V and 0 bases from J, the gap between germline ends came to 13 bases. This CDR3 is 16 amino acids long. Germline CDR1 and CDR2: SEHNR and FQNEAQ (reference sequence). Together with reference TRBV7-9 and TRBJ1-4, the CDR3 gives the full variable domain: DTGVSQNPRHKITKRGQNVTFRCDPISEHNRLYWYRQTLGQGPEFLTYFQNEAQLEKSRLLSDRFSAERPKGSFSTLEIQRTEQGDSAMYLCASSLRLQATNEKLFFGSGTQLSVL.

The chain joins TRBV28 to TRBJ1-4; TRBD1 might be the D (5 bases). CDR3 length: 14 residues. Germline assignment: CDR1 MDHEN and CDR2 SYDVKM. V lost 8 bases to trimming and J lost 2 bases, with 12 bases between them. DNA of the CDR3: TGTGCCAGCGGAAGGGGATGGACTAATGAAAAACTGTTTTTT. It is translated as CASGRGWTNEKLFF.

The DNA of the CDR3 is TGTGCCAGCAGCTTGGACAGACGTGAGAACACTGAAGCTTTCTTT. It is translated as CASSLDRRENTEAFF. V usage is TRBV5-4 and J usage is TRBJ1-1; D unclear. This CDR3 is built from 15 residues. The germline V and J ends were trimmed by 0 bases and 1 base, with 10 bases remaining between them. Germline CDR1 and CDR2: SGHNT and YYREEE (reference sequence).

The chain links TRBV28 to TRBJ2-7, with 9 bases that match TRBD1. The V gene's germline CDR1 is MDHEN and CDR2 SYDVKM. The CDR3 consists of 12 residues. V shed 7 bases and J 4 bases; nucleotides not matched to a gene: 2. CDR3 sequence: CASKDRGYEQYF. The CDR3 bases are TGTGCCAGCAAGGACAGGGGATACGAGCAGTACTTC.

The chain has TRBV6-5 and TRBJ1-1; D is undetermined. CDR3 length equals 12 residues. With 6 bases removed from V and 10 bases from J, the gap between germline ends came to 15 bases. The germline gives CDR1 MNHEY, CDR2 SVGAGI. CDR3 amino acids: CASSGPGGTAFF. The CDR3 DNA reads TGTGCCAGCAGCGGACCAGGAGGAACAGCTTTCTTT.

V gene TRBV3-1 (or the pseudogene TRBV3-2) combines with J gene TRBJ2-1; 9 bases are shared with TRBD2. Germline CDR1 and CDR2: LGHDT and YNNKEL (reference sequence). Trimming removed 4 bases from V and 2 bases from J; junction bases left unmatched: 3. CDR3 length: 15 amino acids. The chain's CDR3 is CASSLGGGAYNEQFF. The CDR3 DNA reads as TGTGCCAGCAGCCTAGGCGGGGGGGCCTACAATGAGCAGTTCTTC.

J is TRBJ1-1 and V is TRBV30, with 7 bases lining up with TRBD1. The CDR3 covers 14 residues. The V gene's germline CDR1 is GTSNPN and CDR2 SVGIG (reference sequence). J gave up 4 bases and V 8 bases, and 13 bases lay outside the gene matches. Written as DNA, the CDR3 is TGTGCCCGGGACGTACAGGGGTTGGGCACTGAAGCTTTCTTT. It yields the protein CARDVQGLGTEAFF. The complete variable domain, with remaining parts taken from reference TRBV30 and TRBJ1-1, reads SQTIHQWPATLVQPVGSPLSLECTVEGTSNPNLYWYRQAAGRGLQLLFYSVGIGQISSEVPQNLSASRPQDRQFILSSKKLLLSDSGFYLCARDVQGLGTEAFFGQGTRLTVV.

CDR3 in DNA: TGTGCCAGCAGGCCGGGACAGGGGATCCCCTCTGGGGCCAACGTCCTGACTTTC. Its protein is CASRPGQGIPSGANVLTF. The V gene is TRBV7-2, the J gene TRBJ2-6; TRBD1 aligns across 10 bases. V shed 6 bases, J shed 0 bases, and the junction held 8 bases outside the gene matches. The CDR3 has 18 amino acids. Germline values: CDR1 SGHTA, CDR2 FQGNSA. The variable domain in full, with the rest retrieved from reference TRBV7-2 and TRBJ2-6, is GAGVSQSPSNKVTEKGKDVELRCDPISGHTALYWYRQSLGQGLEFLIYFQGNSAPDKSGLPSDRFSAERTGGSVSTLTIQRTQQEDSAVYLCASRPGQGIPSGANVLTFGAGSRLTVL.

The chain combines TRBV27 with TRBJ2-1; 7 bases map to TRBD1. V was clipped by 5 bases and J by 2 bases; unmatched bases: 6. The CDR3 sequence is 15 residues long. The V gene's germline CDR1 is MNHEY and CDR2 SMNVEV (reference sequence). The chain's CDR3 is CASSQQGIAYNEQFF. The CDR3, as DNA: TGTGCCAGCAGTCAACAGGGGATCGCCTACAATGAGCAGTTCTTC.